The table lists the clone carrying this T cell receptor (beta chain) with a few counts. Its antigen is still unknown. The sequenced template was cDNA made from the entire isolated RNA. Repertoires were generated with immunoSEQ multiplex PCR, while TCRdb's copy carries only in-frame clones and drops some. There are a few hundred thousand clones in the sample; approximately 15% occur only once, and 0.017% lies in the top ten. The data are from a study of beta chain features in type 1 diabetes. Broader study findings: Shorter TCRB CDR3s, moderately but significantly so, marked every one of the four CD4+ subsets in Type 1 diabetes patients. Among patients, naive, central memory and Treg TCRB repertoires appeared more similar than among healthy donors.

CDR1 SGHRS and CDR2 YFSETQ come from the germline V gene. With 1 base removed from V and 4 bases from J, the gap between germline ends came to 9 bases. The CDR3 covers 13 residues. The specimen was naive CD4+ T cells from blood. The clonotype was recovered from a man younger than 45 with type 1 diabetes. This chain links TRBV5-1 with TRBJ2-7; no clear D. The CDR3 DNA is TGCGCCAGCAGCTTGCTCCCCGGGTACGAGCAGTACTTC. Translated: CASSLLPGYEQYF.